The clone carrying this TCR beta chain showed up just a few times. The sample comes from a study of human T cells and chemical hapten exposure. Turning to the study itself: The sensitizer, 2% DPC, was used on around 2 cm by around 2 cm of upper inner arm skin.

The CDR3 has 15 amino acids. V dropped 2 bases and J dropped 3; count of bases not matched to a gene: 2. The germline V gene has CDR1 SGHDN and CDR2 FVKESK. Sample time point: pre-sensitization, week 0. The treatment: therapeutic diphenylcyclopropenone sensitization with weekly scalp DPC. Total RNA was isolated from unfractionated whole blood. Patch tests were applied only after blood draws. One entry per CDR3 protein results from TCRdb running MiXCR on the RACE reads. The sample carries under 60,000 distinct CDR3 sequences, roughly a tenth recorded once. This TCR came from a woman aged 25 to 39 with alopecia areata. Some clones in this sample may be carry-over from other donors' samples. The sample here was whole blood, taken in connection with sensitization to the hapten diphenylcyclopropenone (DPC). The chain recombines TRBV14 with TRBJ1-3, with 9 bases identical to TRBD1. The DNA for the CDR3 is TGTGCCAGCAGCCAACAGGACAGGGGTGGAAACACCATATATTTT. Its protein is CASSQQDRGGNTIYF.